Following are 32 T cell receptor beta chains from one sample sequenced in a study of radiation and T cells in renal cell carcinoma. Profiling relied on immunoSEQ multiplex PCR, and the TCRdb table lists in-frame clones only, not all of them. The sample contains under 100,000 clones, just under 85% of which appear only once. Time point specified: blood 4 weeks post-SBRT, at nephrectomy. Treatment defined: 15 Gy SBRT to primary tumor, nephrectomy 4 weeks later. Source: blood, taken from a patient whose treatment included radiotherapy and nephrectomy. Every receptor here comes from a man aged 50 to 59 with renal cell carcinoma.

The V gene is TRBV5-4, the J gene TRBJ2-3, with D tentatively TRBD1 (6 bases). The CDR3 is 15 amino acids. The germline V gene encodes CDR1 SGHNT and CDR2 YYREEE (reference sequence). V gave up 3 bases and J gave up 1 base, with 12 bases separating them. The CDR3 coding sequence is TGTGCCAGCAGCTCTCCATGGGGGCGCACAGATACGCAGTATTTT. Its translation is CASSSPWGRTDTQYF.

A few counts support this clone. The chain is built from TRBV5-1 and TRBJ1-1; the D is unclear. Germline CDR1 and CDR2: SGHRS and YFSETQ. V lost 1 base, J lost 1 base, and 8 bases lay in between. The CDR3 runs 14 residues. In nucleotides, the CDR3 is TGCGCCAGCAGCTTGCCCTTATCGAACACTGAAGCTTTCTTT. It specifies CASSLPLSNTEAFF.

CDR3 coding DNA: TGTGCCAGCTCCTCAGACAGGGCGAGCAATCAGCCCCAGCATTTT. This translates into CASSSDRASNQPQHF. The rearrangement uses TRBV18 and TRBJ1-5; 7 positions match TRBD1. Trimming at V came to 6 bases and at J to 1 base, leaving 6 bases not matched to a gene. Germline loops: CDR1 KGHSH, CDR2 LQKENI. The CDR3 totals 15 residues.

This sequence joins TRBV6-5 and TRBJ1-2; 7 nucleotides line up with TRBD1. Trimming at V came to 2 bases and at J to 5 bases, leaving 8 bases not matched to a gene. The CDR3 contains 15 residues. Per the germline V gene, CDR1 is MNHEY and CDR2 is SVGAGI. The chain's CDR3 is CASSYTDRVRYGYTF. Written as DNA, the CDR3 is TGTGCCAGCAGTTACACCGACAGGGTTCGGTATGGCTACACCTTC.

The chain has TRBV9 and TRBJ1-3; no firm D call. The CDR3 extends over 16 amino acids. Germline-derived CDR1 and CDR2 are SGDLS and YYNGEE. V was clipped by 0 bases and J by 1 base, with 11 bases between them. In DNA form, the CDR3 reads TGTGCCAGCAGCGTAGCAGCCAGCTCTTCTGGAAACACCATATATTTT. Its protein product is CASSVAASSSGNTIYF.

The V call is TRBV13, the J call TRBJ2-7, with TRBD1 matching 7 bases. Germline V CDR1 and CDR2: PRHDT, FYEKMQ (reference sequence). CDR3 size: 16 residues. V was pared by 3 bases and J by 5 bases, with 13 bases of the junction left unmatched. CDR3 coding DNA: TGTGCCAGCAGCTTGTACCGGAGGACAGGAGCTGACGAGCAGTACTTC. Its protein is CASSLYRRTGADEQYF.

This clone was seen just once. V gene TRBV19 combines with J gene TRBJ1-5, with D hard to call. The CDR3 consists of 13 residues. V shed 10 bases and J shed 2 bases, with 12 bases lying between them. Germline V gene data show CDR1 as LNHDA and CDR2 as SQIVND (reference sequence). CDR3 in DNA: TGTGCCACGAGTGTGGACGGCAATCAGCCCCAGCATTTT. Translated: CATSVDGNQPQHF.

This chain uses TRBV5-6 with TRBJ2-3; the D gene is possibly TRBD1 (5 bases). Trimming shortened V by 7 bases and J by 2 bases, and 11 bases separated the two germline ends. The CDR3 runs 13 residues. In germline, CDR1 is SGHDT, CDR2 YYEEEE. This chain's CDR3 is CASQDKNTDTQYF. In DNA form, the CDR3 reads TGTGCCAGCCAGGACAAAAACACAGATACGCAGTATTTT.

This rearrangement joins TRBV7-3 to TRBJ1-1, with no clear D. V was clipped by 8 bases and J by 0 bases, with 7 bases between them. Germline lookup yields CDR1 SGHTA and CDR2 FQGTGA. There are 12 residues in the CDR3. The CDR3 region has the DNA TGTGCCAGCCGCGGGGTGAACACTGAAGCTTTCTTT. Its protein is CASRGVNTEAFF.

This clone appeared once. This chain joins TRBV29-1 and TRBJ2-7; D might be TRBD2 (5 bases). The germline V gene has CDR1 SQVTM and CDR2 ANQGSEA. Trimming shortened V by 6 bases and J by 5 bases, and 17 bases separated the two germline ends. There are 13 residues in the CDR3. CDR3 residues: CSVADWFSHEQYF. The CDR3 coding sequence is TGCAGCGTCGCGGACTGGTTTTCCCACGAGCAGTACTTC.

The chain couples TRBV15 to TRBJ2-5; tentative D call: TRBD2 (6 bases). The V end was cut by 8 bases, the J end by 5 bases, with 9 bases between. CDR1 and CDR2 (germline): LNHNV, YYDKDF (reference sequence). This CDR3 is 11 amino acids long. CDR3 sequence: CATAGSETQYF. CDR3 nucleotide sequence: TGTGCCACCGCGGGGTCGGAGACCCAGTACTTC.

The CDR3 protein is CASTWGVNTGELFF. The CDR3 DNA follows: TGTGCCAGCACCTGGGGGGTGAACACCGGGGAGCTGTTTTTT. The chain carries TRBV2 and TRBJ2-2; D is perhaps TRBD2 (6 bases). Trimming pared 7 bases from V and 1 base from J, leaving 10 bases between. The CDR3 contains 14 residues. CDR1 and CDR2 from the germline V gene are SNHLY and FYNNEI.

The chain uses TRBV10-3 and TRBJ2-3; D might be TRBD2 (6 bases). The ends were cut back, 10 bases at V and 0 bases at J, with 14 bases in the middle. This CDR3 is built from 14 residues. Germline-derived CDR1 and CDR2 are ENHRY and SYGVKD. Here the CDR3 reads CATQAAGSTDTQYF. Written as DNA, the CDR3 is TGTGCCACCCAGGCCGCGGGGAGCACAGATACGCAGTATTTT.

The V gene is TRBV2, the J gene TRBJ2-7; TRBD2 aligns across 9 bases. The V gene's germline CDR1 is SNHLY and CDR2 FYNNEI. V was clipped by 4 bases and J by 5 bases; unmatched bases: 9. The CDR3 totals 15 residues. The CDR3 DNA is TGTGCCAGCAGTGGTGGAGCGGGGGGCGCGGACGAGCAGTACTTC. Protein product: CASSGGAGGADEQYF.

The rearrangement links TRBV5-1 to TRBJ1-3; D unclear. The CDR3 runs to 15 residues. Deletions cut 4 bases from V and 4 bases from J, with 15 bases between. The V gene's germline CDR1 is SGHRS and CDR2 YFSETQ. CDR3 region: CASSQGSASGNTIYF. CDR3 coding DNA: TGCGCCAGCAGCCAAGGATCCGCCTCGGGAAACACCATATATTTT.

Comment on this clone: In the same sample, other DNA sequences code for this CDR3. The chain has TRBV27 and TRBJ2-7; D tentatively reads TRBD1 or TRBD2 (5 bases each). The V gene's germline CDR1 is MNHEY and CDR2 SMNVEV (reference sequence). The CDR3 runs 13 residues. V lost 5 bases to trimming and J lost 2 bases, with 10 bases between them. Here the CDR3 DNA reads TGTGCCAGCAGTCCGGGACGGACCTACGAGCAGTACTTC. Protein sequence: CASSPGRTYEQYF.

The rearrangement uses TRBV6-5 and TRBJ1-2; D possibly corresponds to TRBD1 (5 bases). CDR1 MNHEY and CDR2 SVGAGI come from the germline V gene. This CDR3 has 14 amino acids. V lost 2 bases and J lost 3, with 10 bases in between. The CDR3 DNA follows: TGTGCCAGCAGTTACCGGGACGCCCACTATGGCTACACCTTC. Its translation is CASSYRDAHYGYTF.

V gene TRBV5-1 combines with J gene TRBJ1-2, with 7 positions matching TRBD1. The junction had 4 bases not matched to a gene; V was cut back by 4 bases and J by 4 bases. Germline CDR1 and CDR2: SGHRS and YFSETQ. The CDR3 length is 13 residues. CDR3 amino acids: CASSPGTVYGYTF. CDR3 DNA: TGCGCCAGCAGCCCCGGGACAGTCTATGGCTACACCTTC.

In nucleotides, the CDR3 is TGTGCCAGCAGCTCGGCGGCCGGTACTTCGGCAAACTATGGCTACACCTTC. Translating gives CASSSAAGTSANYGYTF. This chain links TRBV5-4 with TRBJ1-2; no firm D call. The V end lost 3 bases, the J end lost 2 bases, and 20 bases lay between the germline ends. The CDR3 runs 17 residues. Looked up from germline, CDR1 is SGHNT and CDR2 is YYREEE (reference sequence).

This chain links TRBV5-1 with TRBJ2-7, with a weak D call TRBD1 (5 bases). Germline V CDR1 and CDR2: SGHRS, YFSETQ. The CDR3 sequence is 15 residues long. Trimming shortened V by 0 bases and J by 4 bases, and 14 bases separated the two germline ends. The chain's CDR3 is CASSLAPLDRYEQYF. The CDR3 nucleotides read TGCGCCAGCAGCTTGGCGCCTTTAGACAGATACGAGCAGTACTTC.

The chain is built from TRBV5-4 and TRBJ1-1, with D unresolved. The germline CDR1 and CDR2 sequences are SGHNT and YYREEE (reference sequence). CDR3 length: 15 residues. Trimming shortened V by 2 bases and J by 0 bases, and 11 bases separated the two germline ends. The CDR3 DNA reads as TGTGCCAGCAGCTTAGACCGAGCCTTGAACACTGAAGCTTTCTTT. The encoded protein is CASSLDRALNTEAFF. The complete variable domain, with remaining parts taken from reference TRBV5-4 and TRBJ1-1, reads ETGVTQSPTHLIKTRGQQVTLRCSSQSGHNTVSWYQQALGQGPQFIFQYYREEENGRGNFPPRFSGLQFPNYSSELNVNALELDDSALYLCASSLDRALNTEAFFGQGTRLTVV.

Only one count was recorded for this clone. The chain employs TRBV5-1 and TRBJ2-3; 11 bases fit TRBD2. V shed 3 bases and J 6 bases; nucleotides not matched to a gene: 3. This CDR3 spans 14 amino acids. CDR1 and CDR2 (germline): SGHRS, YFSETQ. The DNA of the CDR3 is TGCGCCAGCAGCTCGCTAGCGGGGGGTGATACGCAGTATTTT. Its protein is CASSSLAGGDTQYF. Full variable domain (outside the CDR3, taken from reference TRBV5-1 and TRBJ2-3): KAGVTQTPRYLIKTRGQQVTLSCSPISGHRSVSWYQQTPGQGLQFLFEYFSETQRNKGNFPGRFSGRQFSNSRSEMNVSTLELGDSALYLCASSSLAGGDTQYFGPGTRLTVL.

This sequence joins TRBV5-1 and TRBJ1-6; 10 positions agree with TRBD1. Losses at the gene ends were 5 bases for V and 5 bases for J; bases not matched to a gene: 13. Germline V lookup: CDR1 SGHRS, CDR2 YFSETQ. The CDR3 loop spans 18 amino acids. The DNA of the CDR3 is TGCGCCAGCAGTTCGGGCCCACGGACAGGGGGGAATAATTCACCCCTCCACTTT. As protein: CASSSGPRTGGNNSPLHF.

The rearrangement uses TRBV10-1 and TRBJ2-3; 11 bases align to TRBD2. Germline V CDR1 and CDR2: WNHNN, SYGVQD (reference sequence). The CDR3 has 18 residues. J lost 4 bases, V lost 0 bases, and 9 bases had no gene match. The CDR3: CASSESTQIAGGPDTQYF. The CDR3 region has the DNA TGCGCCAGCAGTGAGTCGACCCAAATAGCGGGAGGGCCAGATACGCAGTATTTT.

V usage is TRBV6-1 and J usage is TRBJ2-3, with 8 bases aligning to TRBD1. The CDR3 is made up of 16 amino acids. The junction had 12 bases not matched to a gene; V was cut back by 3 bases and J by 7 bases. CDR1 MNHNS and CDR2 SASEGT come from the germline V gene. CDR3 region: CASSDSGQENYNTQYF. The CDR3 DNA reads TGTGCCAGCAGTGATTCGGGACAGGAGAACTACAATACGCAGTATTTT.

The chain links TRBV14 to TRBJ2-5; no reliable D call. The CDR3 is made up of 14 amino acids. The V end lost 0 bases, the J end lost 4 bases, and 9 bases lay between the germline ends. Germline CDR1 is SGHDN and CDR2 is FVKESK. The CDR3 protein is CASSQDLLVETQYF. Here the CDR3 DNA reads TGTGCCAGCAGCCAAGATCTATTGGTAGAGACCCAGTACTTC.

This chain links TRBV7-9 with TRBJ1-5, with TRBD1 as a possible D gene (5 bases). The CDR3 is made up of 13 amino acids. The germline V gene encodes CDR1 SEHNR and CDR2 FQNEAQ (reference sequence). Trimming cost V 7 bases and J 3 bases, with 10 bases left between them. This CDR3 is CASTQGLNQPQHF. CDR3 DNA sequence: TGTGCCAGCACGCAGGGCCTCAATCAGCCCCAGCATTTT.

The chain couples TRBV27 to TRBJ1-1; TRBD1 might be the D (5 bases). This CDR3 has 15 residues. The germline V and J ends were trimmed by 4 bases and 0 bases, with 12 bases remaining between them. Germline-derived CDR1 and CDR2 are MNHEY and SMNVEV (reference sequence). The CDR3 protein is CASSSGGPMNTEAFF. As DNA, the CDR3 is TGTGCCAGCAGTTCCGGGGGTCCAATGAACACTGAAGCTTTCTTT.

CDR3 coding DNA: TGCGCCAGCAGCCCTGTAGCGGGAGGGCCTATAACCGGGGAGCTGTTTTTT. Encoded protein: CASSPVAGGPITGELFF. The rearrangement links TRBV5-1 to TRBJ2-2, with 11 bases aligning to TRBD2. Germline CDR1 SGHRS, CDR2 YFSETQ. With 4 bases clipped from V and 5 bases from J, the junction kept 10 bases outside the gene matches. The CDR3 runs 17 residues.

This CDR3 is CASSPVRGSVYTEAFF. Written as DNA, the CDR3 is TGTGCCAGTAGCCCCGTACGGGGGTCGGTTTACACTGAAGCTTTCTTT. This rearrangement joins TRBV19 to TRBJ1-1; D might be TRBD1 (5 bases). Trimming removed 6 bases at V and 3 bases at J, with 20 bases between. The CDR3 contains 16 residues. Germline V gene data show CDR1 as LNHDA and CDR2 as SQIVND (reference sequence).

The chain recombines TRBV6-1 with TRBJ1-2; 7 bases fit TRBD1. Germline loops: CDR1 MNHNS, CDR2 SASEGT. This CDR3 contains 12 residues. V trimming: 2 bases; J trimming: 12 bases; junction bases outside the gene matches: 6. CDR3 sequence: CASSERDTGDTF. The CDR3 coding sequence is TGTGCCAGCAGTGAACGGGACACAGGGGACACCTTC.

V and J are TRBV9 and TRBJ1-1, with D perhaps TRBD1 (5 bases). With 1 base removed from V and 4 bases from J, the gap between germline ends came to 14 bases. Germline CDR1 and CDR2: SGDLS and YYNGEE. The CDR3 has 15 amino acids. CDR3 protein: CASSVSWTGGTEAFF. For the CDR3, the DNA is TGTGCCAGCAGCGTATCATGGACCGGGGGCACTGAAGCTTTCTTT.